This T cell receptor beta chain derives from a study of CD8+CD57+ T cells in acquired aplastic anemia. Study as a whole: Mean yield of DNA from sorted CD4+ and CD8+ cells was roughly 3.2 ug. Study-wide points: CD8+ Simpson's diversity in patients was not significantly different from that in controls. Overlap between patients and controls comprised 25 to 30 CD8+ CDR3 sequences.

This clonotype turned up a few times. What it binds is not known. All sequencing subjects had displayed CD8+CD57+ cell expansion on flow cytometry. No therapy was given to patients before blood sampling. Genomic DNA, serving as template, underwent TCR beta VDJ and CDR3 profiling. TCRdb re-analysed the reads in MiXCR, keeping a single row per CDR3 protein. The sample holds 150,000 to 200,000 distinct CDR3 sequences, roughly 50% seen once. Sequencing was done on a sample of sorted CD4+, CD8+, or CD8+CD57+ T cells (not recorded which) from PBMCs. This TCR was sampled from a human donor with aplastic anemia.

CDR3 protein: CASSLSDVSNYEQYF. The CDR3 bases are TGTGCCAGCAGCTTATCGGATGTCTCAAACTACGAGCAGTACTTC. This chain uses TRBV11-1 with TRBJ2-7, with D unclear. Germline V gene lookup returns CDR1 SGHAT and CDR2 FQDESV (reference sequence). V dropped 2 bases and J dropped 3 bases, with 14 bases sitting between them. The CDR3 sequence is 15 residues long.